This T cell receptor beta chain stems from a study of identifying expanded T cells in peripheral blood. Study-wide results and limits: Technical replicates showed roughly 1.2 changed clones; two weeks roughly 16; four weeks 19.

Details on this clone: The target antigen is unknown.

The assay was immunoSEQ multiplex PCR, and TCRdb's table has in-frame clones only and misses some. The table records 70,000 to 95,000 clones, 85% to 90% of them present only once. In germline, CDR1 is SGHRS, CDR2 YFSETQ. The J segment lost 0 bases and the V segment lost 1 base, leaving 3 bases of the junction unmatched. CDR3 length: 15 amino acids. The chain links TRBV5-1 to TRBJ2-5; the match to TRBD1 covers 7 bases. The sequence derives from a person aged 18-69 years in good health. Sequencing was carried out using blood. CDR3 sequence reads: CASSLQGQDQETQYF. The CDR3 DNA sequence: TGCGCCAGCAGCTTGCAAGGACAGGACCAAGAGACCCAGTACTTC. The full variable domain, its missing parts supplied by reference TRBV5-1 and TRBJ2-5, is KAGVTQTPRYLIKTRGQQVTLSCSPISGHRSVSWYQQTPGQGLQFLFEYFSETQRNKGNFPGRFSGRQFSNSRSEMNVSTLELGDSALYLCASSLQGQDQETQYFGPGTRLLVL.